The entry below describes one T cell receptor (beta chain). This record comes from a study of T and B cells in COVID-19 patients. TRB rearrangements were amplified by multiplex PCR with BIOMED2 TRB-A/B primers. One entry per CDR3 protein results from TCRdb running MiXCR on the multiplex PCR reads. Of 5,500 to 8,000 distinct CDR3 sequences listed, 20% to 25% were seen once; the top ten hold 3.6%. Each TRB amplification used roughly 250-550 ng of genomic DNA from blood. The CDR3 covers 18 residues. Per germline, CDR1 SGHTA and CDR2 FQGNSA. Trimming cost V 4 bases and J 0 bases; bases outside gene matches: 9.

The source of this sequence is a human donor who had recovered from COVID-19. V is TRBV7-2 and J is TRBJ2-6, with 7 positions matching TRBD1. The sequenced sample consisted of blood. In DNA, the CDR3 is TGTGCCAGCAGCTCCCCCATTGACAGGGTCTCTGGGGCCAACGTCCTGACTTTC. As protein: CASSSPIDRVSGANVLTF.